This TCR beta chain was recorded in a study of identical twins (dated by TCRdb to about 2016). About the investigation overall: TCR alpha and beta repertoires from monozygotic twins, unrelated adults of various ages and cord blood were deep-sequenced to test whether fetal clonotypes persist. Replicate twin experiments were performed at different times using different library preparation protocols to rule out contamination. What the study reported, not specific to this receptor: Abundant cord blood beta clonotypes had fewer insertions, young adult naive repertoires showed a similar but weaker trend, and memory repertoires showed no such trend. Excess twin sharing in beta out-of-frame sequences was weaker because fewer shared sequences lowered the signal-to-noise ratio. Out-of-frame TCR alpha sequences shared between twins showed an excess of low generation-probability sequences compared with coincidental sharing between unrelated individuals. Invariant T cells such as MAIT and iNKT could partly confound zero-insertion analyses, though diverse VJ usage argued against this for most clonotypes. Recombination models systematically underestimated out-of-frame TCR alpha sharing in monozygotic twins but agreed with sharing between unrelated individuals. Because the same donors could not be followed over many years, the conclusions depended on cross-sectional statistical analysis.

This clonotype was seen more than once but under ten times. The clone's antigen remains unknown. One base away there is no much larger clone; base qualities are not given. The library came from 5' RACE. The sequencer listed for this sample is Illumina HiSeq 2000. A universal primer binding site was added through template switching, and the final cDNA carried a unique molecular identifier so that TCR cDNA molecules could be counted accurately. First-strand cDNA for TCR alpha and beta chains was synthesized from specific primers in the conserved constant-segment region. To control for contamination, every cDNA library carried two barcodes: a SMART-Mk sample barcode plus Illumina barcodes. Two successive PCR steps introduced TruSeq adapter sequences along with Illumina sample barcodes. The Illumina HiSeq platform was used with custom primers to sequence TCR alpha and beta cDNA libraries. Per the source publication's procedure: MiGEC processed the raw reads to extract unique molecular identifiers, while MiXCR was used to determine the CDR3 positions. Recombination models were inferred per individual with the repgenHMM and IGoR tools using an EM algorithm. Shared clonotype analysis was performed with the tcR package in R, normalizing sharing by the product of cloneset sizes. To study raw recombination without the effects of thymic and clonal selection, out-of-frame nonproductive sequences were analyzed. Clones were called with MiXCR by TCRdb after fastp trimmed the public reads at Q25, and only in-frame beta chains were retained. Entries are consolidated by CDR3 protein sequence, retaining the most common genes and DNA. The V and J calls and clone size come from TCRdb's table, not from the authors' own analysis. The sample includes about 220,000 distinct CDR3 sequences, with more than 6.5% observed a single time. Jointly, the top ten make up around 2.1% of the sample.

Only healthy Caucasian donors were included. The twin cohort comprised three pairs of female monozygotic twins, all aged roughly 18 to 30 years. Using Miltenyi CD45RO+ enrichment and human naive T-cell isolation kits, memory (CD45RO+) and naive T cells were isolated from PBMC. Separately, the same data were catalogued under a study of yellow fever vaccine responses in identical twins. The second study's authors report: The authors reported that the T cell response to vaccination in identical twins appeared partly convergent and partly personalized. In identical twins, the study followed T cell clones that responded to the vaccine with precision.

The sequenced material came from memory (CD45RO+) T cells sorted from blood. Read against the paper, the sample's cell subset or site label means: CD45RO+ enriched T cells. This receptor was obtained from a woman in her late teens or twenties in good health.

In nucleotides, the sequence is TGTGCCAGCAGCTATCGCGGGACAACCTACAATGAGCAGTTCTTC. Its product reads: CASSYRGTTYNEQFF. The sequence links TRBV5-6 to TRBJ2-1; the D region may be TRBD1 or TRBD2, each matching 6 bases equally. As encoded in the germline V gene, CDR1 is SGHDT while CDR2 is YYEEEE. Its CDR3 holds 15 amino acids, cysteine through phenylalanine. The CDR3 DNA has 45 bases and is translated from base 1. V loses 3 bases, J loses 2 bases, and the germline ends lie 12 bases apart.